Listed here are 29 T cell receptor beta chains from one sample, sequenced in a study of blood T cell repertoires in COVID-19 (dated by TCRdb to about 2020). Library construction relied on the immunoSEQ multiplex PCR assay. TCRdb obtained this table from immuneACCESS and retained in-frame rearrangements with V and J assigned. These tables miss some clones; where compared with another copy, unresolved V genes account for less than half of the shortfall, and the remainder is unexplained. The sample includes around 270,000 clones, with around 89% observed a single time. The top ten constitute about 4.6% of the sample. Sequencing was done on a sample of peripheral blood. Receptors were obtained from a man between 40 and 49 years old with acute or convalescent COVID-19.

The V and J genes are TRBV20-1 and TRBJ2-3; 9 bases agree with TRBD2. This CDR3 comprises 14 residues. V shed 3 bases and J 6 bases; nucleotides not matched to a gene: 7. CDR1 is DFQATT and CDR2 is SNEGSKA in the germline V gene (reference sequence). The CDR3 region is CSASVTSGWDTQYF. In nucleotides, the CDR3 is TGCAGTGCTAGTGTGACTAGCGGTTGGGATACGCAGTATTTT.

V and J are TRBV11-2 and TRBJ2-3, with D unclear. Trimming pared 0 bases from V and 1 base from J, leaving 5 bases between. The CDR3 spans 14 residues. The V gene's germline CDR1 is SGHAT and CDR2 FQNNGV. The CDR3 sequence: CASSLDFGTDTQYF. DNA of the CDR3: TGTGCCAGCAGCTTAGATTTCGGCACAGATACGCAGTATTTT.

J is TRBJ2-7 and V is TRBV10-3; 9 bases are a match to TRBD2. Germline values: CDR1 ENHRY, CDR2 SYGVKD. This CDR3 has 13 residues. V gave up 4 bases and J gave up 5 bases; unmatched junction bases: 3. The chain's CDR3 is CAISGGTSNEQYF. CDR3 in DNA: TGTGCCATCAGTGGAGGGACTAGCAACGAGCAGTACTTC.

This chain links TRBV27 with TRBJ1-1; no firm D call. V was clipped by 7 bases and J by 2 bases, with 14 bases between them. The CDR3 has 14 amino acids. From germline, CDR1 is MNHEY and CDR2 SMNVEV (reference sequence). CDR3 sequence reads: CASTTFGGNTEAFF. The CDR3 nucleotides are TGTGCCAGCACTACATTCGGAGGAAACACTGAAGCTTTCTTT.

The chain employs TRBV3-1 (or the pseudogene TRBV3-2) and TRBJ1-6; D remains ambiguous. Trimming removed 5 bases at V and 7 bases at J, with 9 bases between. CDR3 length: 13 residues. Germline loops: CDR1 LGHDT, CDR2 YNNKEL (reference sequence). The CDR3 region is CASSWASNSPLHF. The CDR3 bases are TGTGCCAGCAGCTGGGCCTCAAATTCACCCCTCCACTTT.

This clone has just a few counts. This chain links TRBV2 with TRBJ1-1, with D perhaps TRBD1 (5 bases). The CDR3 covers 14 residues. CDR1 is SNHLY, CDR2 FYNNEI, per germline. The V end was cut by 3 bases, the J end by 4 bases, with 12 bases between. CDR3 in DNA: TGTGCCAGCAGTGACCAGGGAGGAGGCACTGAAGCTTTCTTT. Translating it yields CASSDQGGGTEAFF. Full variable domain (rest looked up from reference TRBV2 and TRBJ1-1): EPEVTQTPSHQVTQMGQEVILRCVPISNHLYFYWYRQILGQKVEFLVSFYNNEISEKSEIFDDQFSVERPDGSNFTLKIRSTKLEDSAMYFCASSDQGGGTEAFFGQGTRLTVV.

The rearrangement uses TRBV24-1 and TRBJ2-1; 10 bases align to TRBD1. With V trimmed by 1 base and J by 2 bases, 1 base remained unmatched. Per germline, CDR1 KGHDR and CDR2 SFDVKD. The CDR3 runs to 16 residues. In nucleotides, the CDR3 is TGTGCCACCAGTGATTTTGGGACAGGGGCCTACAATGAGCAGTTCTTC. Encoded protein: CATSDFGTGAYNEQFF.

This sequence joins TRBV2 and TRBJ1-1; no clear D. The CDR3 has 15 residues. Germline lookup yields CDR1 SNHLY and CDR2 FYNNEI. The CDR3 DNA reads as TGTGCGCAGCAGCGAGAAGGAGGAATGAACACTGAAGCTTTCTTT. It translates to CAQQREGGMNTEAFF. The full variable domain, with the rest looked up from reference TRBV2 and TRBJ1-1, is EPEVTQTPSHQVTQMGQEVILRCVPISNHLYFYWYRQILGQKVEFLVSFYNNEISEKSEIFDDQFSVERPDGSNFTLKIRSTKLEDSAMYFCAQQREGGMNTEAFFGQGTRLTVV.

This rearrangement joins TRBV27 to TRBJ2-7, with D possibly being TRBD1 (5 bases). The V end was cut by 6 bases, the J end by 2 bases, with 17 bases between. CDR1 MNHEY and CDR2 SMNVEV come from the germline V gene (reference sequence). There are 15 residues in the CDR3. CDR3 amino acids: CASRALRANTYEQYF. CDR3 coding DNA: TGTGCCAGCAGAGCCCTCAGGGCTAACACCTACGAGCAGTACTTC.

To note about this clone: The junction differs from germline at one of its ends, possibly a read error. The chain recombines TRBV11-2 with TRBJ1-2, with D perhaps matching TRBD1 (5 bases). Looked up from germline, CDR1 is SGHAT and CDR2 is FQNNGV. CDR3 size: 15 residues. The CDR3 nucleotides are TGTGCCAGCACCTTAGCCCTTTACGGGGGAGGAGGCTACACCTTC. Encoded protein: CASTLALYGGGGYTF.

In this sample, this clone turned up once. The chain joins TRBV2 to TRBJ1-3; D might be TRBD1 (5 bases). From germline, CDR1 is SNHLY and CDR2 FYNNEI. Trimming took off 1 base at V and 4 bases at J, with 11 bases between the two ends. The CDR3 covers 15 residues. The CDR3 here is CASSEGPGKGNTIYF. The CDR3 coding sequence is TGTGCCAGCAGTGAAGGCCCAGGGAAGGGAAACACCATATATTTT.

This chain connects TRBV24-1 to TRBJ1-2; 7 bases fit TRBD1. CDR3 length: 16 amino acids. Germline loops: CDR1 KGHDR, CDR2 SFDVKD. V dropped 2 bases and J dropped 3; count of bases not matched to a gene: 8. CDR3 sequence: CATSDSHGQGDYGYTF. The CDR3 nucleotides read TGTGCCACCAGTGATTCCCATGGGCAGGGGGACTATGGCTACACCTTC.

V usage is TRBV7-9 and J usage is TRBJ1-2, with D tentatively TRBD1 (6 bases). CDR1 is SEHNR and CDR2 is FQNEAQ in the germline V gene (reference sequence). Deletions cut 7 bases from V and 7 bases from J, with 19 bases between. The CDR3 contains 14 residues. CDR3 loop: CASTTTLRGAGYTF. In DNA form, the CDR3 reads TGTGCCAGCACCACCACTCTCAGGGGTGCTGGCTACACCTTC.

V is TRBV14 and J is TRBJ1-2; 9 nucleotides line up with TRBD1. This CDR3 has 15 amino acids. CDR1 SGHDN and CDR2 FVKESK come from the germline V gene. V lost 4 bases to trimming and J lost 3 bases; unmatched junction nucleotides: 6. As DNA, the CDR3 is TGTGCCAGCAGCCTTTCGGGACAGGGACACTATGGCTACACCTTC. This codes for CASSLSGQGHYGYTF.

The rearrangement joins TRBV2 to TRBJ2-2, with TRBD1 as a possible D gene (6 bases). Per germline, CDR1 SNHLY and CDR2 FYNNEI. The CDR3 runs to 15 residues. Trimming shortened V by 3 bases and J by 1 base, and 9 bases separated the two germline ends. The CDR3 region is CASSEGRGNTGELFF. The CDR3 DNA is TGTGCCAGCAGTGAGGGCAGGGGGAACACCGGGGAGCTGTTTTTT.

The chain has TRBV5-1 and TRBJ2-3, with a possible D match to TRBD2 (5 bases). Germline V gene lookup returns CDR1 SGHRS and CDR2 YFSETQ. Trimming took off 4 bases at V and 5 bases at J, with 11 bases between the two ends. This CDR3 is 13 amino acids long. The CDR3 loop is CASSGLEGDTQYF. The CDR3 bases are TGCGCCAGCAGCGGGCTAGAGGGAGATACGCAGTATTTT.

In its sample, this clone was seen once. This chain connects TRBV7-3 to TRBJ2-3, with a possible D match to TRBD2 (6 bases). CDR3 size: 16 residues. CDR1 and CDR2 (germline): SGHTA, FQGTGA. Trimming took off 5 bases at V and 6 bases at J, with 21 bases between the two ends. The CDR3 loop is CASSAYPGLGEDTQYF. The CDR3 coding sequence is TGTGCCAGCAGCGCGTACCCGGGACTGGGGGAGGATACGCAGTATTTT.

The chain uses TRBV9 and TRBJ2-3; D gene unclear. The V end lost 1 base, the J end lost 0 bases, and 3 bases lay between the germline ends. Germline values: CDR1 SGDLS, CDR2 YYNGEE. The CDR3 is made up of 13 amino acids. The CDR3 DNA reads TGTGCCAGCAGCGTAATAAGCACAGATACGCAGTATTTT. Protein product: CASSVISTDTQYF. Full variable domain (outside the CDR3, taken from reference TRBV9 and TRBJ2-3): DSGVTQTPKHLITATGQRVTLRCSPRSGDLSVYWYQQSLDQGLQFLIQYYNGEERAKGNILERFSAQQFPDLHSELNLSSLELGDSALYFCASSVISTDTQYFGPGTRLTVL.

The J gene is TRBJ1-1, the V gene TRBV5-1; D perhaps matches TRBD1 (5 bases). CDR1 and CDR2 from the germline V gene are SGHRS and YFSETQ. The CDR3 has 15 residues. V lost 7 bases, J lost 3 bases, and 19 bases lay in between. Here the CDR3 DNA reads TGCGCCAGCTATAGGGGCCAGGGTGAGGACACTGAAGCTTTCTTT. It codes for CASYRGQGEDTEAFF.

The chain recombines TRBV6-5 with TRBJ1-6; TRBD1 matches 9 bases. Per the germline V gene, CDR1 is MNHEY and CDR2 is SVGAGI. Losses at the gene ends were 6 bases for V and 7 bases for J; bases not matched to a gene: 7. The CDR3 length is 15 residues. Here the CDR3 reads CASSRTGVKNSPLHF. In DNA, the CDR3 is TGTGCCAGCAGCAGGACAGGGGTGAAGAATTCACCCCTCCACTTT.

V is TRBV29-1 and J is TRBJ1-2; 10 bases align to TRBD1. Losses at the gene ends were 6 bases for V and 6 bases for J; bases not matched to a gene: 7. The CDR3 extends over 13 amino acids. Germline V gives CDR1 SQVTM, CDR2 ANQGSEA. The CDR3 nucleotides read TGCAGCGTACTATGGACAGGGGGTAATGGCTACACCTTC. Translated, it gives CSVLWTGGNGYTF.

The chain carries TRBV5-1 and TRBJ2-2; D is undetermined. Germline V gives CDR1 SGHRS, CDR2 YFSETQ. There are 15 residues in the CDR3. The V end lost 2 bases, the J end lost 1 base, and 9 bases lay between the germline ends. CDR3 residues: CASSFQPGNTGELFF. The CDR3 DNA sequence: TGCGCCAGCAGCTTCCAGCCGGGGAACACCGGGGAGCTGTTTTTT. Drawing the rest from reference TRBV5-1 and TRBJ2-2, the complete variable domain is KAGVTQTPRYLIKTRGQQVTLSCSPISGHRSVSWYQQTPGQGLQFLFEYFSETQRNKGNFPGRFSGRQFSNSRSEMNVSTLELGDSALYLCASSFQPGNTGELFFGEGSRLTVL.

This clone appeared a single time. The chain recombines TRBV9 with TRBJ2-2; 8 bases line up with TRBD2. V trimming: 7 bases; J trimming: 0 bases; junction bases outside the gene matches: 5. This CDR3 is built from 15 residues. Germline CDR1 and CDR2: SGDLS and YYNGEE. The CDR3 protein is CASGSGGSNTGELFF. In DNA, the CDR3 is TGTGCCAGCGGGAGCGGGGGATCGAACACCGGGGAGCTGTTTTTT.

The V call is TRBV3-1 (or the pseudogene TRBV3-2), the J call TRBJ1-1; 8 bases match TRBD1. Germline CDR1 reads LGHDT; CDR2 reads YNNKEL (reference sequence). This CDR3 comprises 14 residues. After removal of 0 bases from V and 5 bases from J, the junction contained 2 bases not matched to a gene. Here the CDR3 reads CASSQEQGGTEAFF. The CDR3, as DNA: TGTGCCAGCAGCCAAGAACAGGGGGGTACTGAAGCTTTCTTT.

This chain connects TRBV27 to TRBJ2-4; the D gene is possibly TRBD1 (5 bases). Looked up from germline, CDR1 is MNHEY and CDR2 is SMNVEV (reference sequence). V lost 2 bases to trimming and J lost 4 bases, with 9 bases between them. The CDR3 is 14 residues long. CDR3 bases: TGTGCCAGCAGTTTAAGCAGGGTGAAAAACATTCAGTACTTC. Its protein product is CASSLSRVKNIQYF.

The genes are TRBV5-1 and TRBJ1-2; 7 bases line up with TRBD1. The CDR3 is made up of 15 amino acids. Unmatched junction bases numbered 6, after V lost 4 bases and J lost 0 bases. Germline CDR1 is SGHRS and CDR2 is YFSETQ. DNA of the CDR3: TGCGCCAGCAGCCCCGGGGACAGAGCTAACTATGGCTACACCTTC. Residues: CASSPGDRANYGYTF.

The V and J genes are TRBV2 and TRBJ1-6; D is unresolved. CDR3 length equals 13 residues. V was cut by 6 bases and J by 5 bases, with 8 bases left in between. CDR1 and CDR2 (germline): SNHLY, FYNNEI. The CDR3 region has the DNA TGTGCCAGCAGCGTACACGATAATTCACCCCTCCACTTT. Translating gives CASSVHDNSPLHF.

The rearrangement joins TRBV7-8 to TRBJ2-1; 9 nucleotides agree with TRBD1. Germline CDR1 SGHVS, CDR2 FQNEAQ. The CDR3 is 13 residues long. The ends lost 5 bases at V and 9 bases at J; junction bases unmatched: 5. CDR3 bases: TGTGCCAGCAGCATCATACAGGGGGCTGAGCAGTTCTTC. It yields the protein CASSIIQGAEQFF. The complete variable domain, with remaining parts taken from reference TRBV7-8 and TRBJ2-1, reads GAGVSQSPRYKVAKRGQDVALRCDPISGHVSLFWYQQALGQGPEFLTYFQNEAQLDKSGLPSDRFFAERPEGSVSTLKIQRTQQEDSAVYLCASSIIQGAEQFFGPGTRLTVL.

This sequence joins TRBV7-2 and TRBJ2-2, with a possible D match to TRBD2 (5 bases). The CDR3 sequence is 14 residues long. Germline CDR1 is SGHTA and CDR2 is FQGNSA. The ends were cut back, 5 bases at V and 7 bases at J, with 14 bases in the middle. The CDR3 loop is CASSLPLGGGELFF. Written as DNA, the CDR3 is TGTGCCAGCAGCCTTCCACTAGGCGGCGGGGAGCTGTTTTTT.